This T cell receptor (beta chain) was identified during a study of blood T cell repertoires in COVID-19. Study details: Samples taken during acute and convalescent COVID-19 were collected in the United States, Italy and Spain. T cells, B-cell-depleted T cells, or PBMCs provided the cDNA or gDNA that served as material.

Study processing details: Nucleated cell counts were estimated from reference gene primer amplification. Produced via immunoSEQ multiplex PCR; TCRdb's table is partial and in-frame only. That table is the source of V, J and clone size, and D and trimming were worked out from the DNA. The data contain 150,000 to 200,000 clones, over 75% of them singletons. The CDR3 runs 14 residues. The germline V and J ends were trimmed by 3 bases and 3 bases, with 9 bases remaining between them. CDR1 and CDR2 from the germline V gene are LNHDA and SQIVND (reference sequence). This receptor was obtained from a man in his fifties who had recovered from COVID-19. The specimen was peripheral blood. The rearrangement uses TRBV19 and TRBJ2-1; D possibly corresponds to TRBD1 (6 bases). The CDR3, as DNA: TGTGCCAGTAGTATGAAGGGACACTACAATGAGCAGTTCTTC. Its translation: CASSMKGHYNEQFF.